This TCR beta chain was identified in a study of blood T cell repertoires in COVID-19. Study-level background: COVID-19 samples collected from the United States, Italy and Spain covered acute and convalescent phases. The cDNA or gDNA used as material had been derived from T cells, B-cell-depleted T cells, or PBMCs.

Original processing notes: Reference gene primer amplification in the assay estimated nucleated cell counts. TCRdb keeps only in-frame clones here, not all; method: immunoSEQ multiplex PCR. V and J calls and clone size follow that table, whereas D and trimming were derived from the DNA. The table includes 200,000 or so clones, 84% detected once. The CDR3 totals 14 residues. V shed 7 bases and J 4 bases; nucleotides not matched to a gene: 7. The germline CDR1 and CDR2 sequences are MNHNY and SVGAGI (reference sequence). The chain carries TRBV6-6 and TRBJ2-1; 7 bases are a match to TRBD2. The source of this sequence is a man aged 35 to 55 who had recovered from COVID-19. The sequenced sample consisted of peripheral blood. The CDR3 loop is CASKAAGEYNEQFF. The CDR3, as DNA: TGTGCCAGCAAGGCCGCGGGAGAATACAATGAGCAGTTCTTC.